This TCR beta chain appears in the sequencing data of a study of blood T cells in healthy people across ages. Every sample yielded at least 6 million isolated PBMCs. Trimming pared 5 bases from V and 9 bases from J, leaving 12 bases between. Germline CDR1 SGHKS, CDR2 YYEKEE (reference sequence). This CDR3 spans 12 amino acids. Primers used in a second PCR of roughly 6 to 11 cycles were a sample-barcoded 5' primer and a J-beta primer mix. TCRdb reprocessed the 5' RACE reads via MiXCR and lists one record per CDR3 protein. In the table there are just under 900,000 distinct CDR3 sequences, 25% to 30% of which are singletons.

What was sequenced was blood. This chain connects TRBV5-5 to TRBJ1-5, with D unclear. The receptor comes from a woman of 80 years or more in good health. The CDR3 region is CASSNLWGPQHF. As DNA, the CDR3 is TGTGCCAGCAGTAACCTGTGGGGGCCCCAGCATTTT.